Shown below are 8 T cell receptor beta chains from a single sample sequenced in a study of beta chain features in type 1 diabetes. Reverse transcribing all isolated RNA meant expressed TCRB transcripts were sequenced. The protocol was immunoSEQ multiplex PCR, while the TCRdb copy is restricted to in-frame clones and leaves out a portion. This table holds roughly 230,000 clones, 7.5% to 10% found once. The source material was naive CD4+ T cells from blood. The source of these receptors is a woman between 18 and 29 years old in good health.

The chain joins TRBV29-1 to TRBJ1-1; 8 nucleotides align to TRBD1. The CDR3 loop spans 13 amino acids. Germline V gene sequence: CDR1 SQVTM, CDR2 ANQGSEA. V was clipped by 6 bases and J by 0 bases; unmatched bases: 3. The DNA of the CDR3 is TGCAGCGTCTTGGACAGGGTGAACACTGAAGCTTTCTTT. This translates into CSVLDRVNTEAFF.

This clone occurred a few times. This chain joins TRBV25-1 and TRBJ2-1; 7 bases agree with TRBD2. CDR1 and CDR2 (germline): MGHDK, SYGVNS. The V segment lost 3 bases and the J segment 5 bases; nucleotides outside the gene matches: 16. The CDR3 runs 18 residues. The CDR3: CASSDPGLEAGKNNEQFF. The CDR3, as DNA: TGTGCCAGCAGTGACCCCGGACTAGAAGCCGGAAAGAACAATGAGCAGTTCTTC.

The gene calls are TRBV14 and TRBJ2-5; TRBD2 matches 9 bases. The end of the DNA fits TRBJ2-7 better, so the J call may be wrong. Germline-derived CDR1 and CDR2 are SGHDN and FVKESK. There are 15 residues in the CDR3. CDR3 residues: CASSLGGGRAHEQYF. CDR3 DNA: TGTGCCAGCAGCCTGGGTGGCGGGAGGGCCCACGAGCAGTACTTC.

There are a few counts of this clone. The chain recombines TRBV7-8 with TRBJ2-7; 7 positions match TRBD2. Germline V lookup: CDR1 SGHVS, CDR2 FQNEAQ. This CDR3 has 15 amino acids. V shed 1 base, J shed 2 bases, and the junction held 5 bases outside the gene matches. The CDR3 region has the DNA TGTGCCAGCAGCTTAGGGGAAGCGGGGACCTACGAGCAGTACTTC. Translation: CASSLGEAGTYEQYF.

V and J are TRBV5-1 and TRBJ2-5, with D perhaps matching TRBD1 (5 bases). The CDR3 extends over 14 amino acids. The germline V gene encodes CDR1 SGHRS and CDR2 YFSETQ. V lost 2 bases and J 2 bases, leaving 10 bases between the germline ends. The DNA of the CDR3 is TGCGCCAGCAGCTTCCTGACAGCTCAAGAGACCCAGTACTTC. Protein product: CASSFLTAQETQYF.

J is TRBJ1-1 and V is TRBV5-1; D is possibly TRBD1 (6 bases). There are 17 residues in the CDR3. Germline assignment: CDR1 SGHRS and CDR2 YFSETQ. V shed 1 base and J shed 0 bases, with 16 bases lying between them. The CDR3 here is CASSLPLQQGMNTEAFF. In DNA form, the CDR3 reads TGCGCCAGCAGCTTGCCCCTACAACAGGGAATGAACACTGAAGCTTTCTTT.

This clone has a count of ten or more. The chain couples TRBV7-9 to TRBJ2-1; TRBD1 might be the D (6 bases). CDR3 size: 14 residues. From germline, CDR1 is SEHNR and CDR2 FQNEAQ (reference sequence). Trimming pared 4 bases from V and 9 bases from J, leaving 16 bases between. The CDR3 reads CASSSFRGGGEQFF. CDR3 DNA sequence: TGTGCCAGCAGCTCCTTCCGTGGGGGCGGTGAGCAGTTCTTC.

This chain connects TRBV11-2 to TRBJ2-7; 12 nucleotides match TRBD1. V shed 1 base, J shed 6 bases, and the junction held 4 bases outside the gene matches. The CDR3 spans 15 residues. Germline V lookup: CDR1 SGHAT, CDR2 FQNNGV. The CDR3 loop reads CASSLGGTGGGEQYF. Here the CDR3 DNA reads TGTGCCAGCAGCTTAGGGGGGACAGGGGGCGGCGAGCAGTACTTC.